The 31 T cell receptor beta chains below all came from one sample that was sequenced in a study of beta chain features in type 1 diabetes. Study findings and constraints: Within each of all four CD4+ subsets, Type 1 diabetes patients had TCRB CDR3s that were moderately but significantly shorter.

These receptors have no known antigen. Reverse transcription of all isolated RNA meant that expressed TCRB transcripts were sequenced. Assay: immunoSEQ multiplex PCR; the TCRdb copy retains only in-frame clones and omits some. The sample includes around 690,000 clones, under 15% of them seen just once. Sequencing was carried out using naive CD4+ T cells from blood. The receptors were sampled from a young man with type 1 diabetes.

This clone was found a few times. The chain carries TRBV7-9 and TRBJ2-7; 8 bases line up with TRBD1. CDR1 SEHNR and CDR2 FQNEAQ come from the germline V gene (reference sequence). The CDR3 is made up of 15 amino acids. The trim removed 5 bases at V and 5 bases at J, leaving 11 bases unmatched. CDR3 sequence reads: CASSPWRDRLDEQYF. The CDR3 coding sequence is TGTGCCAGCAGCCCCTGGCGGGACAGGTTGGACGAGCAGTACTTC.

In this sample, this clone turned up a few times. The rearrangement joins TRBV25-1 to TRBJ1-1; the match to TRBD1 covers 11 bases. Germline loops: CDR1 MGHDK, CDR2 SYGVNS. This CDR3 spans 15 amino acids. With V trimmed by 4 bases and J by 3 bases, 4 bases remained unmatched. DNA of the CDR3: TGTGCCAGCAGTGGGACAGGGGGCATAGACACTGAAGCTTTCTTT. This encodes CASSGTGGIDTEAFF. The full variable domain, rest sourced from reference TRBV25-1 and TRBJ1-1, is EADIYQTPRYLVIGTGKKITLECSQTMGHDKMYWYQQDPGMELHLIHYSYGVNSTEKGDLSSESTVSRIRTEHFPLTLESARPSHTSQYLCASSGTGGIDTEAFFGQGTRLTVV.

This clone was seen a few times. The V call is TRBV5-1, the J call TRBJ2-3; no clear D. The CDR3 has 14 amino acids. The V end lost 0 bases, the J end lost 4 bases, and 9 bases lay between the germline ends. In germline, CDR1 is SGHRS, CDR2 YFSETQ. The CDR3, as DNA: TGCGCCAGCAGCTTGGAACAAGCACCAGATACGCAGTATTTT. The encoded protein is CASSLEQAPDTQYF. Full variable domain (outside the CDR3, taken from reference TRBV5-1 and TRBJ2-3): KAGVTQTPRYLIKTRGQQVTLSCSPISGHRSVSWYQQTPGQGLQFLFEYFSETQRNKGNFPGRFSGRQFSNSRSEMNVSTLELGDSALYLCASSLEQAPDTQYFGPGTRLTVL.

The gene calls are TRBV25-1 and TRBJ2-1; 9 bases fit TRBD2. The V and J ends lost 3 bases and 10 bases, in that order; junction bases with no gene match: 10. The germline V gene has CDR1 MGHDK and CDR2 SYGVNS. CDR3 length: 15 residues. The CDR3 loop is CASSDRGGVPSEQFF. The CDR3 DNA reads as TGTGCCAGCAGTGACCGCGGGGGGGTCCCAAGCGAGCAGTTCTTC.

The genes are TRBV9 and TRBJ1-1; D not resolved. CDR1 is SGDLS, CDR2 YYNGEE, per germline. The CDR3 contains 16 residues. V was clipped by 0 bases and J by 0 bases, with 12 bases between them. The CDR3 sequence: CASSVGLGGVNTEAFF. The CDR3 bases are TGTGCCAGCAGCGTAGGCCTAGGTGGGGTGAACACTGAAGCTTTCTTT.

The V gene is TRBV9, the J gene TRBJ1-5; tentatively, D is TRBD1 (6 bases). Germline assignment: CDR1 SGDLS and CDR2 YYNGEE. The CDR3 runs to 13 residues. V dropped 5 bases and J dropped 6 bases, with 12 bases sitting between them. The CDR3 reads CASSEGHGQPQHF. In nucleotides, the CDR3 is TGTGCCAGCAGTGAGGGACACGGTCAGCCCCAGCATTTT. The full variable domain, completed using reference TRBV9 and TRBJ1-5, is DSGVTQTPKHLITATGQRVTLRCSPRSGDLSVYWYQQSLDQGLQFLIQYYNGEERAKGNILERFSAQQFPDLHSELNLSSLELGDSALYFCASSEGHGQPQHFGDGTRLSIL.

The chain links TRBV9 to TRBJ2-3, with 9 bases that match TRBD2. The germline CDR1 and CDR2 sequences are SGDLS and YYNGEE. The V gene end was trimmed by 7 bases and the J gene end by 2 bases; junction bases not matched to a gene: 11. The CDR3 runs to 16 residues. CDR3 residues: CASDAGLAGNTDTQYF. The CDR3, as DNA: TGTGCCAGCGACGCAGGCCTAGCGGGGAACACAGATACGCAGTATTTT.

This clone was seen a few times. The gene calls are TRBV5-4 and TRBJ1-3, with D unclear. The CDR3 is 14 residues long. With 5 bases removed from V and 1 base from J, the gap between germline ends came to 10 bases. In germline, CDR1 is SGHNT, CDR2 YYREEE (reference sequence). The CDR3, as DNA: TGTGCCAGCAGGCCCCAAGGGTCTGGAAACACCATATATTTT. It codes for CASRPQGSGNTIYF.

This clone was counted only a few times. CDR3 coding DNA: TGCGCCAGCAGCCATCGGACTAGCGGTAACACCGGGGAGCTGTTTTTT. Amino acids: CASSHRTSGNTGELFF. V and J are TRBV4-3 and TRBJ2-2; 10 bases are shared with TRBD2. Germline CDR1 is LGHNA and CDR2 is YSLEER. V lost 3 bases, J lost 2 bases, and 3 bases stayed unmatched. This CDR3 has 16 residues.

V and J are TRBV9 and TRBJ2-1, with 10 positions matching TRBD2. V lost 0 bases, J lost 10 bases, and 13 bases stayed unmatched. The CDR3 is made up of 17 amino acids. Germline CDR1 is SGDLS and CDR2 is YYNGEE. For the CDR3, the DNA is TGTGCCAGCAGCGTAGACCCCCCTCCAGCGGGGGGGTGGGAGCAGTTCTTC. It is translated as CASSVDPPPAGGWEQFF.

This sequence joins TRBV6-5 and TRBJ1-5, with D perhaps matching TRBD1 (6 bases). CDR1 and CDR2 (germline): MNHEY, SVGAGI. CDR3 length equals 14 residues. Deletions cut 6 bases from V and 6 bases from J, with 15 bases between. The CDR3 loop reads CASRSYRAAQPQHF. CDR3 in DNA: TGTGCCAGCAGGTCGTACAGGGCGGCTCAGCCCCAGCATTTT.

The rearrangement uses TRBV5-1 and TRBJ1-3; D call uncertain. The CDR3 has 14 amino acids. Per the germline V gene, CDR1 is SGHRS and CDR2 is YFSETQ. V was cut by 0 bases and J by 0 bases, with 4 bases left in between. CDR3 sequence: CASSLGLSGNTIYF. The CDR3, as DNA: TGCGCCAGCAGCTTGGGACTCTCTGGAAACACCATATATTTT. The entire variable domain, with the rest obtained from reference TRBV5-1 and TRBJ1-3, is as follows: KAGVTQTPRYLIKTRGQQVTLSCSPISGHRSVSWYQQTPGQGLQFLFEYFSETQRNKGNFPGRFSGRQFSNSRSEMNVSTLELGDSALYLCASSLGLSGNTIYFGEGSWLTVV.

The V call is TRBV6-5, the J call TRBJ2-1; 7 bases are a match to TRBD1. Germline CDR1 is MNHEY and CDR2 is SVGAGI. Unmatched junction bases numbered 6, after V lost 6 bases and J lost 1 base. The CDR3 contains 15 residues. CDR3 protein: CASRLRQGSYNEQFF. The DNA for the CDR3 is TGTGCCAGCAGACTCCGACAGGGATCCTACAATGAGCAGTTCTTC.

The chain is built from TRBV21-1 and TRBJ2-7; the table gives TRBD1 as D, unverified against the DNA. TRBV21-1 is assigned pseudogene status. CDR3 length equals 15 residues. The CDR3 DNA reads as TGTCTAAGGGGTATCAGGGCAGGGGGCGGATACGAGCAGTACTTC. It codes for CLRGIRAGGGYEQYF.

V usage is TRBV4-3 and J usage is TRBJ2-2; D remains unclear. The CDR3 runs 12 residues. The germline V and J ends were trimmed by 1 base and 7 bases, with 4 bases remaining between them. Germline V gives CDR1 LGHNA, CDR2 YSLEER. CDR3 in amino acids: CASSQVSGELFF. CDR3 in DNA: TGCGCCAGCAGCCAAGTGAGCGGGGAGCTGTTTTTT.

The rearrangement joins TRBV6-5 to TRBJ1-1; tentative D call: TRBD1 (6 bases). CDR1 is MNHEY, CDR2 SVGAGI, per germline. V dropped 4 bases and J dropped 11 bases, with 14 bases sitting between them. This CDR3 spans 12 amino acids. The CDR3 sequence: CASSSQQGRAFF. The CDR3 region has the DNA TGTGCCAGCAGTTCTCAACAGGGAAGGGCTTTCTTT.

The rearrangement joins TRBV2 to TRBJ1-1, with D maybe TRBD1 (5 bases). This CDR3 comprises 15 residues. CDR1 is SNHLY and CDR2 is FYNNEI in the germline V gene. V lost 7 bases and J 3 bases, leaving 18 bases between the germline ends. The CDR3 nucleotides read TGTGCCAGCACCGCCCACCAGTTGGGGGACACTGAAGCTTTCTTT. It specifies CASTAHQLGDTEAFF.

This clone was seen a few times. The identical CDR3 is also encoded by other nucleotide sequences in the sample. The V call is TRBV7-2, the J call TRBJ1-2; D gene uncertain. CDR1 and CDR2 from the germline V gene are SGHTA and FQGNSA. Trimming left V 3 bases short and J 1 base short, with 6 bases between. The length of the CDR3 is 13 residues. CDR3 amino acids: CASSLDVNYGYTF. CDR3 bases: TGTGCCAGCAGCTTGGATGTTAACTATGGCTACACCTTC.

In the case of this clone: The same CDR3 can be traced to other DNA sequences in this sample. The genes are TRBV30 and TRBJ2-3; D call uncertain. CDR1 and CDR2 from the germline V gene are GTSNPN and SVGIG (reference sequence). The ends were cut back, 0 bases at V and 5 bases at J, with 3 bases in the middle. This CDR3 is built from 11 residues. CDR3 amino acids: CAWSVLDTQYF. For the CDR3, the DNA is TGTGCCTGGAGTGTTTTAGATACGCAGTATTTT.

J is TRBJ2-1 and V is TRBV5-1, with 13 bases matching TRBD2. Germline CDR1 SGHRS, CDR2 YFSETQ. The CDR3 consists of 15 residues. Trimming removed 4 bases from V and 6 bases from J; junction bases left unmatched: 4. CDR3: CASSTGLAGINEQFF. CDR3 DNA sequence: TGCGCCAGCAGCACGGGACTAGCGGGGATCAATGAGCAGTTCTTC.

The chain links TRBV29-1 to TRBJ1-4, with a possible D match to TRBD1 (5 bases). V gave up 6 bases and J gave up 0 bases, with 8 bases separating them. Germline V gene data show CDR1 as SQVTM and CDR2 as ANQGSEA. The CDR3 has 13 residues. This CDR3 is CSVGHPTNEKLFF. DNA of the CDR3: TGCAGCGTCGGACACCCAACTAATGAAAAACTGTTTTTT. The whole variable domain, filled in from reference TRBV29-1 and TRBJ1-4, reads SAVISQKPSRDICQRGTSLTIQCQVDSQVTMMFWYRQQPGQSLTLIATANQGSEATYESGFVIDKFPISRPNLTFSTLTVSNMSPEDSSIYLCSVGHPTNEKLFFGSGTQLSVL.

This sequence joins TRBV2 and TRBJ1-2; D remains ambiguous. Trimming took 2 bases from V and 5 from J, leaving 12 bases between them. The CDR3 spans 14 residues. The germline gives CDR1 SNHLY, CDR2 FYNNEI. CDR3 residues: CASSERYSDYGYTF. The CDR3 DNA follows: TGTGCCAGCAGTGAACGTTACAGTGATTATGGCTACACCTTC.

This clone was counted only a few times. The same CDR3 also results from other DNA sequences found in this sample. The chain has TRBV15 and TRBJ2-5, with D unresolved. Germline lookup yields CDR1 LNHNV and CDR2 YYDKDF (reference sequence). CDR3 size: 12 residues. V gave up 0 bases and J gave up 5 bases, with 4 bases separating them. The CDR3: CATSRDRETQYF. The CDR3 DNA reads TGTGCCACCAGCAGAGATAGGGAGACCCAGTACTTC.

This clone was found a few times. The chain carries TRBV5-1 and TRBJ2-7; D unclear. Germline V CDR1 and CDR2: SGHRS, YFSETQ. Between the trimmed V and J ends, which lost 4 bases and 9 bases, there was a span of 14 bases. The CDR3 contains 12 residues. This CDR3 is CASSADLVGQYF. The CDR3 DNA sequence: TGCGCCAGCAGCGCGGACCTCGTTGGGCAGTACTTC.

About this clone itself: This CDR3 is also generated by other DNA sequences in the sample. V usage is TRBV9 and J usage is TRBJ1-5; D is uncertain. V was clipped by 0 bases and J by 2 bases, with 6 bases between them. CDR1 and CDR2 from the germline V gene are SGDLS and YYNGEE. The CDR3 consists of 14 residues. This CDR3 reads CASSVAPGNQPQHF. CDR3 nucleotide sequence: TGTGCCAGCAGCGTAGCCCCGGGCAATCAGCCCCAGCATTTT.

The V gene is TRBV2, the J gene TRBJ1-4; a weak D match, TRBD1 (6 bases). Per the germline V gene, CDR1 is SNHLY and CDR2 is FYNNEI. V lost 6 bases and J 7 bases, leaving 12 bases between the germline ends. This CDR3 has 13 residues. The CDR3 bases are TGTGCCAGCAGCAAGGACAGATTTGAAAAACTGTTTTTT. As protein: CASSKDRFEKLFF.

This clone was counted between two and nine times. The J gene is TRBJ2-6, the V gene TRBV13, with 8 bases that match TRBD1. Germline lookup yields CDR1 PRHDT and CDR2 FYEKMQ (reference sequence). V gave up 6 bases and J gave up 0 bases; unmatched junction bases: 13. The CDR3 loop spans 19 amino acids. CDR3 residues: CASRLARTGINSGANVLTF. The CDR3 DNA is TGTGCCAGCAGGCTAGCCCGGACAGGGATTAACTCTGGGGCCAACGTCCTGACTTTC.

In this sample, this clone turned up a few times. A read error may account for a junction end that differs from germline. V and J are TRBV7-2 and TRBJ1-4; 8 nucleotides agree with TRBD1. Germline loops: CDR1 SGHTA, CDR2 FQGNSA. The CDR3 extends over 16 amino acids. The CDR3 nucleotides read TGTGCCAGCAGCCTAGCTCAGGGCAGGGGGCGGGAAAAACTGTTTTTT. This codes for CASSLAQGRGREKLFF.

The CDR3: CATSWQGISQPQHF. CDR3 nucleotides: TGTGCCACCAGCTGGCAGGGGATCAGTCAGCCCCAGCATTTT. The chain is built from TRBV15 and TRBJ1-5, with D possibly TRBD1 on 6 matching bases. V was trimmed by 5 bases and J by 6 bases, leaving 14 bases between them. The CDR3 consists of 14 residues. Germline V gives CDR1 LNHNV, CDR2 YYDKDF (reference sequence).

This clone was seen a handful of times. This chain uses TRBV19 with TRBJ1-5; TRBD1 matches 9 bases. CDR1 LNHDA and CDR2 SQIVND come from the germline V gene (reference sequence). J lost 4 bases, V lost 5 bases, and 6 bases had no gene match. The CDR3 has 15 residues. In DNA form, the CDR3 reads TGTGCCAGTAGTCAGCCCGGGACAGGGAATCAGCCCCAGCATTTT. Protein sequence: CASSQPGTGNQPQHF. Supplemented by reference TRBV19 and TRBJ1-5, the full variable domain reads DGGITQSPKYLFRKEGQNVTLSCEQNLNHDAMYWYRQDPGQGLRLIYYSQIVNDFQKGDIAEGYSVSREKKESFPLTVTSAQKNPTAFYLCASSQPGTGNQPQHFGDGTRLSIL.

The V gene is TRBV19, the J gene TRBJ2-7, with D hard to call. V was trimmed by 3 bases and J by 2 bases, leaving 8 bases between them. The CDR3 is 13 residues long. Germline loops: CDR1 LNHDA, CDR2 SQIVND (reference sequence). The chain's CDR3 is CASSIGQPYEQYF. The CDR3, as DNA: TGTGCCAGTAGTATTGGGCAGCCCTACGAGCAGTACTTC.